Following are 16 T cell receptor beta chains from one sample sequenced in a study of blood T cell repertoires in COVID-19. Here immunoSEQ multiplex PCR was the method, and the copy in TCRdb shows in-frame clones only, minus some. The data contain some 180,000 clones, under 90% of them seen just once; the ten biggest clones take up 5.5% to 7.5%. Input material: peripheral blood. The receptors stem from a human donor in a cohort sampled during active COVID-19.

The genes are TRBV28 and TRBJ2-7; 7 bases are shared with TRBD1. J gave up 7 bases and V 6 bases, and 6 bases lay outside the gene matches. CDR1 and CDR2 (germline): MDHEN, SYDVKM. This CDR3 spans 12 amino acids. In nucleotides, the CDR3 is TGTGCCAGCAGGTACGTCAGGGGGGAGCAGTACTTC. Its translation: CASRYVRGEQYF.

The J gene is TRBJ1-4, the V gene TRBV5-8; TRBD1 aligns across 7 bases. CDR1 is SGHTS, CDR2 YDEGEE, per germline. CDR3 size: 16 residues. Unmatched junction bases numbered 5, after V lost 3 bases and J lost 0 bases. The CDR3 here is CASSYGGTATNEKLFF. As DNA, the CDR3 is TGTGCCAGCAGCTACGGCGGGACAGCAACTAATGAAAAACTGTTTTTT.

The V call is TRBV10-1, the J call TRBJ2-7, with 7 bases lining up with TRBD1. The germline V gene encodes CDR1 WNHNN and CDR2 SYGVQD (reference sequence). Unmatched junction bases numbered 10, after V lost 9 bases and J lost 5 bases. The CDR3 has 13 residues. The CDR3 DNA reads as TGCGCCAGAGAACAGGACAGGCCCCACGAGCAGTACTTC. Translation gives CAREQDRPHEQYF.

This clone was detected only once. The chain carries TRBV5-1 and TRBJ2-5; TRBD2 aligns across 9 bases. The trim removed 7 bases at V and 2 bases at J, leaving 6 bases unmatched. Germline CDR1 SGHRS, CDR2 YFSETQ. CDR3 length equals 14 residues. The CDR3 region has the DNA TGCGCCAGCTACCCGGCGGGGGGGCAAGAGACCCAGTACTTC. Protein sequence: CASYPAGGQETQYF.

This chain connects TRBV5-1 to TRBJ1-2; 9 nucleotides agree with TRBD1. The V segment lost 3 bases and the J segment 6 bases; nucleotides outside the gene matches: 18. Germline assignment: CDR1 SGHRS and CDR2 YFSETQ. This CDR3 is 18 amino acids long. CDR3 protein: CASSWLGQGRLDVHGYTF. CDR3 DNA sequence: TGCGCCAGCAGCTGGTTGGGACAGGGTCGCCTGGACGTCCATGGCTACACCTTC. Looking up the rest from reference TRBV5-1 and TRBJ1-2 gives the full variable domain: KAGVTQTPRYLIKTRGQQVTLSCSPISGHRSVSWYQQTPGQGLQFLFEYFSETQRNKGNFPGRFSGRQFSNSRSEMNVSTLELGDSALYLCASSWLGQGRLDVHGYTFGSGTRLTVV.

The chain joins TRBV4-2 to TRBJ2-2; 8 nucleotides agree with TRBD2. This CDR3 is 16 amino acids long. Germline CDR1 is LGHNA and CDR2 is YNFKEQ. V shed 7 bases, J shed 1 base, and the junction held 8 bases outside the gene matches. The CDR3 DNA reads as TGTGCCAGCACCGAGCGTCTAGCGGGGAACACCGGGGAGCTGTTTTTT. Its protein is CASTERLAGNTGELFF.

The rearrangement joins TRBV4-2 to TRBJ1-5, with TRBD1 matching 7 bases. V was pared by 0 bases and J by 6 bases, with 5 bases of the junction left unmatched. Per germline, CDR1 LGHNA and CDR2 YNFKEQ. The CDR3 spans 15 residues. CDR3 sequence reads: CASSQDGQGGQPQHF. The CDR3 bases are TGTGCCAGCAGCCAAGATGGGCAGGGGGGTCAGCCCCAGCATTTT.

The V gene is TRBV7-6, the J gene TRBJ2-3; 8 nucleotides match TRBD1. Germline V lookup: CDR1 SGHVS, CDR2 FNYEAQ. CDR3 length: 15 residues. The V segment lost 5 bases and the J segment 0 bases; nucleotides outside the gene matches: 4. Here the CDR3 reads CASSRGTGSTDTQYF. CDR3 nucleotides: TGTGCCAGCAGCCGTGGGACAGGCAGCACAGATACGCAGTATTTT.

The V and J genes are TRBV10-3 and TRBJ2-7; tentatively, D is TRBD2 (6 bases). The V end was cut by 2 bases, the J end by 4 bases, with 9 bases between. CDR1 and CDR2 (germline): ENHRY, SYGVKD. This CDR3 contains 13 residues. CDR3 DNA sequence: TGTGCCATCAGTGAGGGGAGGAGTTACGAGCAGTACTTC. Translation: CAISEGRSYEQYF.

The CDR3 spells CASIGDRGPEAFF. CDR3 bases: TGTGCCAGTATAGGGGACAGGGGGCCTGAAGCTTTCTTT. V usage is TRBV19 and J usage is TRBJ1-1, with 12 nucleotides matching TRBD1. The CDR3 runs to 13 residues. With 7 bases clipped from V and 6 bases from J, the junction kept 3 bases outside the gene matches. Germline CDR1 and CDR2: LNHDA and SQIVND (reference sequence).

The CDR3: CSAPSFVEAFF. In DNA, the CDR3 is TGCAGTGCTCCTTCGTTCGTTGAAGCTTTCTTT. This chain connects TRBV20-1 to TRBJ1-1, with D hard to call. This CDR3 has 11 residues. Trimming shortened V by 5 bases and J by 7 bases, and 11 bases separated the two germline ends. Germline CDR1 DFQATT, CDR2 SNEGSKA (reference sequence).

This chain links TRBV2 with TRBJ2-7, with D unclear. V gave up 2 bases and J gave up 0 bases, with 8 bases separating them. Germline V gene data show CDR1 as SNHLY and CDR2 as FYNNEI. The CDR3 consists of 14 residues. CDR3 sequence reads: CASSELVSSYEQYF. DNA of the CDR3: TGTGCCAGCAGTGAACTGGTCAGCTCCTACGAGCAGTACTTC. The full variable domain, rest sourced from reference TRBV2 and TRBJ2-7, is EPEVTQTPSHQVTQMGQEVILRCVPISNHLYFYWYRQILGQKVEFLVSFYNNEISEKSEIFDDQFSVERPDGSNFTLKIRSTKLEDSAMYFCASSELVSSYEQYFGPGTRLTVT.

The chain employs TRBV27 and TRBJ1-2; D is perhaps TRBD1 (5 bases). The CDR3 runs 16 residues. Deletions cut 6 bases from V and 4 bases from J, with 21 bases between. The germline V gene has CDR1 MNHEY and CDR2 SMNVEV (reference sequence). The CDR3 nucleotides read TGTGCCAGCAGCACAAGCCACCCAGACAGTTCCTATGGCTACACCTTC. It translates to CASSTSHPDSSYGYTF.

The V call is TRBV6-5, the J call TRBJ2-7; unclear D gene. CDR1 and CDR2 from the germline V gene are MNHEY and SVGAGI. This CDR3 has 11 amino acids. V was pared by 6 bases and J by 7 bases, with 10 bases between. CDR3 nucleotides: TGTGCCAGCAGCTCCGTCGGGGAGCAGTACTTC. Its protein product is CASSSVGEQYF.

The chain recombines TRBV19 with TRBJ1-2, with a tentative D call TRBD1 (6 bases). Trimming took off 5 bases at V and 6 bases at J, with 16 bases between the two ends. This CDR3 is 14 amino acids long. Germline V gene lookup returns CDR1 LNHDA and CDR2 SQIVND (reference sequence). The CDR3: CASSPTQGSHGYTF. DNA for the CDR3: TGTGCCAGTAGTCCAACACAGGGATCCCATGGCTACACCTTC.

V is TRBV6-5 and J is TRBJ1-2; D is unclear. The V end lost 6 bases, the J end lost 8 bases, and 13 bases lay between the germline ends. Germline V gene lookup returns CDR1 MNHEY and CDR2 SVGAGI. The CDR3 sequence is 12 residues long. The CDR3 DNA sequence: TGTGCCAGCAGAGAGGGAAATCCGGGCTACACCTTC. Its translation is CASREGNPGYTF.